The clone carrying this TCR beta chain is deemed medium-sized. Unique molecular identifiers, one per molecule, were present on every TCR cDNA molecule. One entry per CDR3 protein results from TCRdb running MiXCR on the 5' RACE reads. The sample shows 2,600 or so distinct CDR3 sequences, less than 2% of them seen only once. The sample comes from a study of spatial heterogeneity in lung cancer. Time point noted: sample taken at primary tumor resection. The donors comprised around 76 untreated early-stage non-small cell lung cancer patients. Researchers sequenced whole RNA taken from tumor, nontumor lung or frozen PBMC without sorting. V shed 1 base and J shed 2 bases, with 11 bases lying between them. This CDR3 contains 15 residues. CDR1 is SGHTS, CDR2 YDEGEE, per germline.

The receptor was derived from a male donor with early-stage non-small cell lung cancer. This chain links TRBV5-8 with TRBJ2-3, with a tentative D call TRBD2 (7 bases). The source material was normal lung tissue next to the tumor, sampled at surgery. The CDR3 DNA follows: TGTGCCAGCAGCTTGAAAGGGGGGGTCACAGATACGCAGTATTTT. Translating it yields CASSLKGGVTDTQYF.